A selection of T cell receptor beta chains follows, all from one sample in a study of blood T cell repertoires in COVID-19. Generated by immunoSEQ multiplex PCR, the TCRdb table keeps only in-frame clones and is missing some. The data show roughly 360,000 clones, with roughly 86% seen just once and 1% to 1.5% held by the top ten. The specimen was PBMCs or T cells enriched from blood (not recorded which). Source of these receptors: a man aged 25 to 45 who had recovered from COVID-19. Both conserved end residues are part of each CDR3. The D gene is left open where the match is weak. Rows may omit the clone size; those that give it use once, few, many or a size class.

J gene | D gene | V gene | CDR3 length | clone size | CDR3 DNA | CDR3 protein
TRBJ2-3 | . | TRBV7-2 | 15 | . | TGTGCCAGCAGCTTAGTTGCGGGGACCACAGATACGCAGTATTTT | CASSLVAGTTDTQYF
TRBJ1-2 | . | TRBV5-1 | 14 | . | TGCGCCAGCAGCGCACAGGGTGGAGACTATGGCTACACCTTC | CASSAQGGDYGYTF
TRBJ1-3 | . | TRBV3-1/TRBV3-2 | 12 | . | TGTGCCAGCAGCCAGGGCCGATGGACTCTGAATTTT | CASSQGRWTLNF
TRBJ1-1 | . | TRBV29-1 | 12 | . | TGCAGCGTAGGTCGAAGCGACACTGAAGCTTTCTTT | CSVGRSDTEAFF
TRBJ1-1 | . | TRBV2 | 14 | . | TGTGCCAGCAGTGAAGGCAGGGATAACACTGAAGCTTTCTTT | CASSEGRDNTEAFF
TRBJ1-2 | TRBD1 | TRBV7-9 | 14 | . | TGTGCCAGCAGCTTCACAGGGGACGACTATGGCTACACCTTC | CASSFTGDDYGYTF
TRBJ2-1 | TRBD2 | TRBV5-5 | 15 | . | TGTGCCAGCAGCCCCCCCCACCCTAGCGGGGGAGAGCAGTTCTTC | CASSPPHPSGGEQFF
TRBJ2-1 | TRBD2 | TRBV4-1 | 16 | . | TGCGCCAGCAGCCAAAGCGGGACTAGCAGTGGGGGTGAGCAGTTCTTC | CASSQSGTSSGGEQFF
TRBJ2-3 | . | TRBV9 | 15 | . | TGTGCCAGCAGCACCTCCCCGACAGGTTGGGATACGCAGTATTTT | CASSTSPTGWDTQYF
TRBJ1-2 | . | TRBV3-1/TRBV3-2 | 14 | . | TGTGCCAGCAGCCAAGAGGGGCTGACTTATGGCTACACCTTC | CASSQEGLTYGYTF
TRBJ2-5 | . | TRBV18 | 14 | . | TGTGCCAGCTCACCTAGGCAGGTCCAAGAGACCCAGTACTTC | CASSPRQVQETQYF
TRBJ2-7 | TRBD1 | TRBV2 | 14 | once | TGTGCCAGCAGGTCGGACAGGGCTCTCTACGAGCAGTACTTC | CASRSDRALYEQYF
TRBJ1-6 | . | TRBV6-5 | 13 | . | TGTGCCAGCAACCAGGGGTTGAATTCACCCCTCCACTTT | CASNQGLNSPLHF
TRBJ1-6 | . | TRBV30 | 15 | . | TGTGCCTGGTCAACCCTGGGTCTAGATAATTCACCCCTCCACTTT | CAWSTLGLDNSPLHF
TRBJ1-4 | . | TRBV10-3 | 14 | . | TGTGCCATCAGTAGGGGAGGGCGGGGCGAAAAACTGTTTTTT | CAISRGGRGEKLFF
TRBJ1-5 | . | TRBV6-5 | 11 | . | TGTGCCAGCAGCTCACTTCAGCCCCAGCATTTT | CASSSLQPQHF
TRBJ1-2 | TRBD1 | TRBV19 | 14 | . | TGTGCCAGTAGTCACACCGGGACAGGGGGTGGCTACACCTTC | CASSHTGTGGGYTF
TRBJ2-1 | . | TRBV29-1 | 12 | . | TGCAGCGCAGCAGGGCCCCCAAATGAGCAGTTCTTC | CSAAGPPNEQFF
TRBJ1-2 | TRBD1 | TRBV29-1 | 13 | once | TGCAGCGCTAGGGGACAGGGTAACTATGGCTACACCTTC | CSARGQGNYGYTF
TRBJ2-7 | . | TRBV6-6 | 12 | . | TGTGCCAGCAGTTGGACTGGGAACGAGCAGTACTTC | CASSWTGNEQYF
TRBJ2-7 | TRBD1 | TRBV7-8 | 14 | few | TGTGCCAGCAGCTCCCGGACAGGCACCTACGAGCAGTACTTC | CASSSRTGTYEQYF
TRBJ1-6 | . | TRBV21-1 | 14 | . | TGTGCCAGCAGCGCCCGGGAAGCATGGTCACCCCTCCACTTT | CASSAREAWSPLHF
TRBJ2-7 | TRBD2 | TRBV5-1 | 16 | few | TGCGCCAGCAGCTTAAGTCACCCGGGGGGCTCCTACGAGCAGTACTTC | CASSLSHPGGSYEQYF
TRBJ2-3 | . | TRBV11-2 | 12 | . | TGTGCCAGCAGCCCAACGGGGGATACGCAGTATTTT | CASSPTGDTQYF
TRBJ2-5 | . | TRBV29-1 | 14 | . | TGCAGCGTTGAAGATCATCAAGGGGTCTGGACCCAGTACTTC | CSVEDHQGVWTQYF
TRBJ1-4 | TRBD1 | TRBV19 | 12 | . | TGTGCCAGTAGTCTAGGGGGCCTCGGACTGTTTTTT | CASSLGGLGLFF
TRBJ1-1 | . | TRBV20-1 | 10 | once | TGCAGTGCTAGTGACGGGGAAGCTTTCTTT | CSASDGEAFF
TRBJ1-5 | TRBD1 | TRBV7-9 | 14 | . | TGTGCCAGCAGCTGGACAGGGAGCAATCAGCCCCAGCATTTT | CASSWTGSNQPQHF
TRBJ2-5 | TRBD2 | TRBV11-2 | 13 | . | TGTGCCAGCAGCATACTAGCGCAAGAGACCCAGTACTTC | CASSILAQETQYF
TRBJ2-1 | . | TRBV18 | 16 | . | TGTGCCAGCTCACCATATCCCCACCACACACGCAATGAGCAGTTCTTC | CASSPYPHHTRNEQFF
TRBJ1-2 | . | TRBV5-1 | 15 | . | TGCGCCAGCAGTCCGGACCAGGGAGGTAGTAGAGGCTACACCTTC | CASSPDQGGSRGYTF
TRBJ2-3 | TRBD2 | TRBV19 | 18 | . | TGTGCCAGTAGTACCCCCGCACGACTAGCGGGGGTTGAAGATACGCAGTATTTT | CASSTPARLAGVEDTQYF
TRBJ1-5 | . | TRBV30 | 14 | . | TGTGCCTGGAGTGTACGATGGGGAGATCAGCCCCAGCATTTT | CAWSVRWGDQPQHF
TRBJ2-7 | TRBD1 | TRBV5-1 | 16 | . | TGCGCCAGCAGTAAGGAGCTCCCGGGACAGATTTACGAGCAGTACTTC | CASSKELPGQIYEQYF
TRBJ2-2 | TRBD2 | TRBV5-1 | 18 | . | TGCGCCAGCAGCTCAACCGGGACTAGCGGGGGTGGCACCGGGGAGCTGTTTTTT | CASSSTGTSGGGTGELFF
TRBJ2-2 | TRBD1 | TRBV7-9 | 15 | . | TGTGCCAGCAGCTTAGGAGGACAGGGAACCGGGGAGCTGTTTTTT | CASSLGGQGTGELFF
TRBJ1-1 | . | TRBV18 | 14 | . | TGTGCCAGCTCACCCGGGTCGGGGGACACTGAAGCTTTCTTT | CASSPGSGDTEAFF